Here is one TCR beta chain with its context. The antigen is unknown. The source of the sample is a study of T cell responses to AZD1222 COVID-19 vaccine. Germline CDR1 and CDR2: MNHEY and SVGAGI. The length of the CDR3 is 13 residues. The V and J ends lost 11 bases and 9 bases respectively, with 20 bases between them. Regarding the study as a whole: Unmutated variant regions reportedly attract nearly half of all spike-specific TCRs.

Some clones are missing from TCRdb's copy, which holds only in-frame ones; the method was immunoSEQ multiplex PCR. This sample carries 60,000 to 80,000 clones, over 70% of them seen once, and the ten largest clones take about 50%. The origin of this receptor is an adult who received the AZD1222 COVID-19 vaccine. The chain joins TRBV6-5 to TRBJ1-5, with a weak D call TRBD1 (5 bases). The starting material was peripheral blood, obtained 28 days after the second AZD1222 dose. The CDR3 coding sequence is TGTGCCTCCAGGCCCGTCGACGGGGGGCCCCAGCATTTT. Amino acids: CASRPVDGGPQHF.